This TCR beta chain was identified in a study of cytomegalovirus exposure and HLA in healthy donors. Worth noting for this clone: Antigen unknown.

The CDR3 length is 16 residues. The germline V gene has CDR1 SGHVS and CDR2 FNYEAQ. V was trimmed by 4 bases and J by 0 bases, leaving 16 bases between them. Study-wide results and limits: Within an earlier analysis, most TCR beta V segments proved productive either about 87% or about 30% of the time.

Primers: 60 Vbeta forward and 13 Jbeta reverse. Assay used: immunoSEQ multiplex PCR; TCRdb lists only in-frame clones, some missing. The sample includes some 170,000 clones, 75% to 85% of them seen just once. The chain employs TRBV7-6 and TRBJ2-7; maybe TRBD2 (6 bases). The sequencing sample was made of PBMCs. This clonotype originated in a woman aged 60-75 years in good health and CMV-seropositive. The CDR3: CASSSRLAPSSYEQYF. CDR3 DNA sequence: TGTGCCAGCAGCTCGAGGCTAGCGCCGAGCTCCTACGAGCAGTACTTC.